The 28 T cell receptor beta chains given below trace back to one sample, sequenced in a study of vaccination effects on CD4 cells after COVID-19 (dated by TCRdb to the early 2020s). No cognate antigen is known for these TCRs. In the ViraFEST assay, PBMC were stimulated with viral peptide pools, and antigen-specific CD4+ T cell clonotypes were then identified by expansion using TCR sequencing. After about 10 days of culture, CD4+ T cells were isolated with the EasySep CD4+ T cell isolation kit. Libraries were prepared through the immunoSEQ multiplex PCR assay. The table comes from immuneACCESS by way of TCRdb, which keeps in-frame sequences with V and J called. Part of the clones is missing from these tables; in studies checked, under half for an unresolved V gene and the rest for unknown reasons. The sample data list 60,000 to 70,000 clones, and approximately 80% of these were observed just once. Of the sample, 2.5% is held by the ten largest clones.

Sequenced material: CD4+ T cells from PBMCs cultured with HCoV-229E spike peptides, taken before COVID-19 vaccination. In light of the paper, this sample's cell subset or site label describes: HCoV-229E spike overlapping peptide pool stimulation. Receptor source: a human donor who received a COVID-19 vaccine.

The genes are TRBV5-1 and TRBJ2-1; 8 positions match TRBD1. J lost 7 bases, V lost 1 base, and 4 bases had no gene match. The CDR3 runs 14 residues. CDR1 and CDR2 from the germline V gene are SGHRS and YFSETQ. This CDR3 is CASSLQGAGNEQFF. The DNA of the CDR3 is TGCGCCAGCAGCTTGCAGGGGGCGGGGAATGAGCAGTTCTTC.

The rearrangement links TRBV5-6 to TRBJ2-5; no clear D. Trimming removed 4 bases from V and 4 bases from J, with 8 bases in between. The germline CDR1 and CDR2 sequences are SGHDT and YYEEEE. The CDR3 is 12 amino acids. The CDR3 loop reads CASSPFRETQYF. The DNA for the CDR3 is TGTGCCAGCAGCCCCTTCCGAGAGACCCAGTACTTC.

V and J are TRBV4-1 and TRBJ2-5; 7 positions match TRBD1. V lost 2 bases, J lost 2 bases, and 14 bases stayed unmatched. Germline V CDR1 and CDR2: MGHRA, YSYEKL. This CDR3 has 18 residues. The CDR3 DNA reads TGCGCCAGCAGCCAACACGGGATCTGGGGACAGCCACAAGAGACCCAGTACTTC. This sequence encodes CASSQHGIWGQPQETQYF.

CDR3 sequence: CASVGADRGNEQFF. Here the CDR3 DNA reads TGTGCCAGTGTCGGAGCGGACAGGGGCAATGAGCAGTTCTTC. The rearrangement links TRBV6-6 to TRBJ2-1, with 9 bases matching TRBD1. This CDR3 contains 14 residues. With 9 bases clipped from V and 6 bases from J, the junction kept 9 bases outside the gene matches. CDR1 and CDR2 (germline): MNHNY, SVGAGI (reference sequence).

The chain couples TRBV3-1 (or the pseudogene TRBV3-2) to TRBJ2-3; D is perhaps TRBD1 (6 bases). The V gene's germline CDR1 is LGHDT and CDR2 YNNKEL (reference sequence). The V end was cut by 2 bases, the J end by 2 bases, with 14 bases between. The CDR3 spans 16 residues. CDR3 residues: CASSQIRQVTTDTQYF. The CDR3 bases are TGTGCCAGCAGCCAAATACGACAGGTAACCACAGATACGCAGTATTTT.

The table lists this clone with a count of one. The rearrangement uses TRBV6-6 and TRBJ2-3, with 7 bases matching TRBD2. The CDR3 consists of 15 residues. V gave up 6 bases and J gave up 2 bases; unmatched junction bases: 8. Germline V gene sequence: CDR1 MNHNY, CDR2 SVGAGI (reference sequence). The chain's CDR3 is CASSGGRPVTDTQYF. The CDR3 DNA reads TGTGCCAGCAGCGGGGGGAGACCCGTCACAGATACGCAGTATTTT.

This clone was observed a few times. The same CDR3 also results from other DNA sequences found in this sample. V gene TRBV3-1 (or the pseudogene TRBV3-2) combines with J gene TRBJ1-5, with D unclear. Germline CDR1 LGHDT, CDR2 YNNKEL (reference sequence). V lost 1 base, J lost 0 bases, and 4 bases lay in between. This CDR3 is 14 amino acids long. The CDR3 DNA is TGTGCCAGCAGCCAAGGATATAGCAATCAGCCCCAGCATTTT. Translated, it gives CASSQGYSNQPQHF.

Only a few counts were recorded for this clone. The chain has TRBV6-1 and TRBJ1-1; unclear D gene. The CDR3 is 17 amino acids. Trimming took off 2 bases at V and 0 bases at J, with 16 bases between the two ends. Germline lookup yields CDR1 MNHNS and CDR2 SASEGT. The CDR3: CASSELARRYLNTEAFF. CDR3 DNA: TGTGCCAGCAGTGAATTGGCACGCCGGTACTTGAACACTGAAGCTTTCTTT.

The rearrangement uses TRBV6-6 and TRBJ2-5; 8 nucleotides agree with TRBD1. Per the germline V gene, CDR1 is MNHNY and CDR2 is SVGAGI (reference sequence). This CDR3 is 15 amino acids long. V shed 0 bases and J 6 bases; nucleotides not matched to a gene: 6. As DNA, the CDR3 is TGTGCCAGCAGTTACTCGGGACAGGCAACGAAGACCCAGTACTTC. Translation: CASSYSGQATKTQYF.

In its sample, this clone was seen once. The rearrangement links TRBV6-5 to TRBJ2-1; D unresolved. Germline loops: CDR1 MNHEY, CDR2 SVGAGI. V was trimmed by 2 bases and J by 8 bases, leaving 10 bases between them. The CDR3 consists of 13 residues. The DNA for the CDR3 is TGTGCCAGCAGTTACAGGAGTGGGGATGAGCAGTTCTTC. Its protein product is CASSYRSGDEQFF.

The chain couples TRBV18 to TRBJ1-5; D is unresolved. Trimming removed 2 bases at V and 3 bases at J, with 5 bases between. This CDR3 region has 13 residues. The germline V gene encodes CDR1 KGHSH and CDR2 LQKENI. The CDR3 loop reads CASSPGINQPQHF. DNA for the CDR3: TGTGCCAGCTCACCAGGGATCAATCAGCCCCAGCATTTT.

The chain carries TRBV19 and TRBJ2-1, with 8 bases fitting TRBD1. V lost 6 bases to trimming and J lost 6 bases; unmatched junction nucleotides: 13. The CDR3 extends over 16 amino acids. CDR1 LNHDA and CDR2 SQIVND come from the germline V gene (reference sequence). As DNA, the CDR3 is TGTGCCAGTAGCATTTCAAACAGGGGGGCGGTCAATGAGCAGTTCTTC. This codes for CASSISNRGAVNEQFF.

The chain links TRBV5-4 to TRBJ1-2; D unresolved. V was cut by 5 bases and J by 5 bases, with 10 bases left in between. Germline-derived CDR1 and CDR2 are SGHNT and YYREEE (reference sequence). This CDR3 is built from 12 residues. The CDR3 nucleotides read TGTGCCAGCAGGGGCACCTTTTATGGCTACACCTTC. It yields the protein CASRGTFYGYTF. Combining the CDR3 with reference TRBV5-4 and TRBJ1-2 gives the whole variable domain ETGVTQSPTHLIKTRGQQVTLRCSSQSGHNTVSWYQQALGQGPQFIFQYYREEENGRGNFPPRFSGLQFPNYSSELNVNALELDDSALYLCASRGTFYGYTFGSGTRLTVV.

The chain joins TRBV6-5 to TRBJ1-5, with 9 bases aligning to TRBD1. The CDR3 loop spans 15 amino acids. Unmatched junction bases numbered 4, after V lost 2 bases and J lost 5 bases. CDR1 MNHEY and CDR2 SVGAGI come from the germline V gene. This CDR3 is CASSYNRGRDQPQHF. The CDR3 DNA follows: TGTGCCAGCAGTTACAACAGGGGGCGCGATCAGCCCCAGCATTTT.

This rearrangement joins TRBV11-3 to TRBJ2-1; the D is unclear. The germline CDR1 and CDR2 sequences are SGHNT and YENEEA. The CDR3 spans 12 residues. The V gene lost 7 bases and the J gene lost 1 base, with 5 bases spanning the gap. The chain's CDR3 is CASTQSYNEQFF. The CDR3 bases are TGTGCCAGCACACAATCCTACAATGAGCAGTTCTTC.

This clone was recorded once. V is TRBV12-3 or TRBV12-4 and J is TRBJ1-1; D not resolved. The CDR3 is 12 amino acids. The germline V and J ends were trimmed by 3 bases and 5 bases, with 7 bases remaining between them. In DNA, the CDR3 is TGTGCCAGCAGTTTGTGGGAGACTGAAGCTTTCTTT. Amino acids: CASSLWETEAFF.

The V and J genes are TRBV29-1 and TRBJ2-3; 8 bases map to TRBD2. The V gene end was trimmed by 1 base and the J gene end by 1 base; junction bases not matched to a gene: 7. The CDR3 sequence is 16 residues long. Germline V gene lookup returns CDR1 SQVTM and CDR2 ANQGSEA. CDR3 sequence (DNA): TGCAGCGTTGAAGGGTCGGCGGGGGGCGGCACAGATACGCAGTATTTT. This sequence encodes CSVEGSAGGGTDTQYF.

The genes are TRBV2 and TRBJ1-1; unclear D gene. Germline CDR1 reads SNHLY; CDR2 reads FYNNEI. V gave up 7 bases and J gave up 1 base, with 10 bases separating them. The CDR3 has 13 amino acids. In nucleotides, the CDR3 is TGTGCCAGCAAGGTGGAGGGGAACACTGAAGCTTTCTTT. As protein: CASKVEGNTEAFF.

The chain joins TRBV18 to TRBJ2-1; 14 positions agree with TRBD2. The germline V gene has CDR1 KGHSH and CDR2 LQKENI. CDR3 size: 16 residues. The trim removed 5 bases at V and 14 bases at J, leaving 14 bases unmatched. CDR3 protein: CASSTRTSGGKPKEFF. CDR3 DNA sequence: TGTGCCAGCTCAACAAGGACTAGCGGGGGGAAACCGAAGGAGTTCTTC. Combining the CDR3 with reference TRBV18 and TRBJ2-1 gives the whole variable domain NAGVMQNPRHLVRRRGQEARLRCSPMKGHSHVYWYRQLPEEGLKFMVYLQKENIIDESGMPKERFSAEFPKEGPSILRIQQVVRGDSAAYFCASSTRTSGGKPKEFFGPGTRLTVL.

This clone appeared once. This chain joins TRBV6-2 or TRBV6-3 and TRBJ2-3; tentative D call: TRBD1 (6 bases). Germline CDR1 MNHEY, CDR2 SVGEGT. The CDR3 loop spans 15 amino acids. V lost 2 bases to trimming and J lost 3 bases, with 12 bases between them. CDR3 amino acids: CASSYRWGLTDTQYF. For the CDR3, the DNA is TGTGCCAGCAGTTACAGGTGGGGGCTTACAGATACGCAGTATTTT.

The rearrangement uses TRBV30 and TRBJ2-7; 7 nucleotides line up with TRBD1. Germline V CDR1 and CDR2: GTSNPN, SVGIG (reference sequence). The CDR3 length is 13 residues. The V gene end was trimmed by 3 bases and the J gene end by 4 bases; junction bases not matched to a gene: 6. The CDR3 sequence: CAWSRQGLYEQYV. The CDR3 DNA reads TGTGCCTGGAGCCGACAGGGATTATACGAGCAGTACGTC.

This clone is a singleton in its sample. This chain links TRBV18 with TRBJ1-3; D perhaps matches TRBD1 (5 bases). The CDR3 is 16 amino acids. Deletions cut 2 bases from V and 4 bases from J, with 15 bases between. CDR1 and CDR2 (germline): KGHSH, LQKENI. This chain's CDR3 is CASSPTPQGTGNTIYF. DNA for the CDR3: TGTGCCAGCTCACCAACCCCCCAGGGTACGGGAAACACCATATATTTT.

The V and J genes are TRBV2 and TRBJ2-4; 9 bases match TRBD1. The germline gives CDR1 SNHLY, CDR2 FYNNEI. This CDR3 contains 13 residues. After removal of 7 bases from V and 8 bases from J, the junction contained 6 bases not matched to a gene. CDR3 sequence: CASIKDRGDIQYF. In nucleotides, the CDR3 is TGTGCCAGCATTAAGGACAGGGGAGACATTCAGTACTTC.

The chain has TRBV28 and TRBJ1-2; D uncertain. Germline V gene data show CDR1 as MDHEN and CDR2 as SYDVKM. This CDR3 spans 13 amino acids. V was shortened by 7 bases and J by 0 bases, with 9 bases between the two germline ends. The CDR3 protein is CASTRVTNYGYTF. The CDR3 DNA sequence: TGTGCCAGCACAAGGGTAACTAACTATGGCTACACCTTC.

In its sample, this clone was seen a few times. In nucleotides, the CDR3 is TGTGCCAGCAGTGAGGGGCAGAGCTCCTACAATGAGCAGTTCTTC. As protein: CASSEGQSSYNEQFF. V usage is TRBV2 and J usage is TRBJ2-1, with D possibly TRBD1 on 5 matching bases. Germline V CDR1 and CDR2: SNHLY, FYNNEI. The V end lost 3 bases, the J end lost 0 bases, and 9 bases lay between the germline ends. The CDR3 extends over 15 amino acids.

The V call is TRBV10-1, the J call TRBJ2-2, with unresolved D. The CDR3 totals 11 residues. V was shortened by 1 base and J by 8 bases, with 2 bases between the two germline ends. Germline CDR1 and CDR2: WNHNN and SYGVQD (reference sequence). The CDR3 sequence: CASSEWGELFF. The CDR3 DNA reads as TGCGCCAGCAGTGAGTGGGGGGAGCTGTTTTTT.

The chain joins TRBV2 to TRBJ2-7, with TRBD1 identical over 10 bases. Germline assignment: CDR1 SNHLY and CDR2 FYNNEI. Germline trimming cut 4 bases from V and 0 bases from J; bases unmatched to any gene: 3. The CDR3 extends over 15 amino acids. This CDR3 is CASSADRGLSYEQYV. The CDR3 bases are TGTGCCAGCAGTGCTGACAGGGGGCTCTCCTACGAGCAGTACGTC.

The chain employs TRBV11-2 and TRBJ2-7, with 12 bases aligning to TRBD1. Germline V gene lookup returns CDR1 SGHAT and CDR2 FQNNGV. The J segment lost 6 bases and the V segment lost 3 bases, leaving 6 bases of the junction unmatched. The CDR3 consists of 15 residues. The CDR3 DNA reads as TGTGCCAGCAGCTTCGGGGGACAGGGGGCCTTCGAGCAGTACGTC. The encoded protein is CASSFGGQGAFEQYV.